The clone carrying this T cell receptor beta chain was seen a handful of times. Its antigen is unknown. The V gene end was trimmed by 10 bases and the J gene end by 5 bases; junction bases not matched to a gene: 10. Germline values: CDR1 SNHLY, CDR2 FYNNEI. The CDR3 consists of 13 residues. With a J-beta primer mix and a sample-barcoded 5' primer, a second PCR ran roughly 7 to 11 cycles. TCRdb reprocessed the 5' RACE reads with MiXCR, giving one entry per CDR3 protein. The top ten hold 10% of the sample, which has about 930,000 distinct CDR3 sequences, about 29% seen once. These data originate in a study of blood T cells in healthy people across ages. Study observations and caveats: Long-lived donors had more naive CD4+ cells and higher diversity than aged donors.

In addition, the sample was reused for a study of T cells of mothers and their children.

The TCR originated in a woman in her forties in good health. This rearrangement joins TRBV2 to TRBJ2-5, with TRBD1 matching 7 bases. The sequenced sample consisted of blood. The CDR3 bases are TGTGCCACTTACTTAACAGGGGTGGAGACCCAGTACTTC. The encoded protein is CATYLTGVETQYF.